Reported below is one T cell receptor (beta chain). Its antigen is undetermined. Clones were read by immunoSEQ multiplex PCR, and TCRdb kept only the in-frame ones, dropping some. The sample holds about 180,000 clones, 80% to 90% seen once. V was cut by 0 bases and J by 5 bases, with 10 bases left in between. Germline CDR1 is WSHSY and CDR2 is SAAADI. The CDR3 length is 14 residues. This record belongs to a study of T cell responses to AZD1222 COVID-19 vaccine. Study-level findings and limits: Just five or six AZD1222 recipients were seropositive at baseline. Nearly half of spike-specific TCRs reportedly go after variant regions that carry no mutations. An increase in Spike-specific TCR breadth and depth was observed after two AZD1222 doses. Repertoires were collected only later (after the peak T cell response had occurred).

V usage is TRBV10-2 and J usage is TRBJ2-5; D may be TRBD2 (5 bases). The TCR sequence derives from an adult in good health. The starting material was peripheral blood, obtained on day 0 of AZD1222 vaccination. CDR3 residues: CASSESQLGETQYF. DNA for the CDR3: TGCGCCAGCAGTGAGTCCCAACTAGGGGAGACCCAGTACTTC.